Listed below are T cell receptor beta chains from one sample, sequenced in a study of blood T cell repertoires in COVID-19. The repertoire was sequenced with immunoSEQ multiplex PCR; TCRdb's copy has only in-frame clones and lacks some. This sample has 200,000 to 250,000 clones; over 65% occur once, and the top ten carry about 3.2%. Source material: PBMCs or T cells enriched from blood (not recorded which). These receptors all come from a woman aged 60-75 years who had recovered from COVID-19. Each CDR3 is given with its conserved first and last residue. A D gene is named only where the DNA matches it firmly.

cdr3_length d_call j_call v_call cdr3_aa cdr3_nt
16 TRBD2 TRBJ2-3 TRBV19 CASSSKVLAGEDTQYF TGTGCCAGTAGTAGCAAAGTACTAGCGGGAGAAGATACGCAGTATTTT
15 TRBD1 TRBJ1-5 TRBV28 CASTDRDYSNQPQHF TGTGCCAGCACTGACAGGGATTATAGCAATCAGCCCCAGCATTTT
13 NA TRBJ1-2 TRBV19 CASGRGPNYGYTF TGTGCCAGTGGGCGGGGCCCTAACTATGGCTACACCTTC
14 TRBD1 TRBJ1-6 TRBV19 CASSLGQGGSPLHF TGTGCCAGTAGCCTTGGACAGGGAGGCTCACCCCTCCACTTT
16 NA TRBJ1-1 TRBV7-2 CASSFTGLGWNTEAFF TGTGCCAGCAGCTTTACAGGGTTGGGGTGGAACACTGAAGCTTTCTTT
11 NA TRBJ1-1 TRBV25-1 CASSDSTEAFF TGTGCCAGCAGTGACTCCACTGAAGCTTTCTTT
14 NA TRBJ1-1 TRBV3-1/TRBV3-2 CASSQSGGRAEAFF TGTGCCAGCAGCCAATCCGGGGGGCGAGCTGAAGCTTTCTTT
14 NA TRBJ2-2 TRBV5-6 CASSAPRGNGELFF TGTGCCAGCAGCGCCCCTCGGGGAAACGGGGAGCTGTTTTTT
15 NA TRBJ1-3 TRBV11-2 CASSLGEVSGNTIYF TGTGCCAGCAGCTTAGGCGAAGTATCTGGAAACACCATATATTTT
15 TRBD1 TRBJ2-7 TRBV19 CASRQGQGISYEQYF TGTGCCAGTAGACAGGGACAGGGAATCTCCTACGAGCAGTACTTC
17 TRBD2 TRBJ2-1 TRBV2 CASSPGLAGGIRNEQFF TGTGCCAGCAGCCCCGGACTAGCGGGGGGCATACGGAATGAGCAGTTCTTC